One and the same sample provided the 22 T cell receptor beta chains below, sequenced in a study of blood T cell repertoires in COVID-19. Profiled with immunoSEQ multiplex PCR; TCRdb holds only in-frame clones, not every one. The table includes more than 95,000 clones, over 65% detected once. Sequencing used peripheral blood. The receptors here all came from a human donor in a cohort sampled during active COVID-19.

This chain uses TRBV6-5 with TRBJ1-1, with D uncertain. CDR1 MNHEY and CDR2 SVGAGI come from the germline V gene. V lost 6 bases and J lost 0, with 14 bases in between. This CDR3 contains 15 residues. CDR3 DNA sequence: TGTGCCAGCAGCCATTTTGCCAACTTGAACACTGAAGCTTTCTTT. As protein: CASSHFANLNTEAFF.

This clone showed up just a few times. The chain joins TRBV25-1 to TRBJ1-4; TRBD1 matches at 9 bases. V was clipped by 3 bases and J by 6 bases; unmatched bases: 5. The CDR3 is made up of 15 amino acids. The germline V gene encodes CDR1 MGHDK and CDR2 SYGVNS. The CDR3 coding sequence is TGTGCCAGCAGTGAGTCCGGGACAGGGCATGAAAAACTGTTTTTT. It codes for CASSESGTGHEKLFF.

This clone was recorded a few times. The chain couples TRBV19 to TRBJ2-7; 10 bases align to TRBD2. Germline loops: CDR1 LNHDA, CDR2 SQIVND (reference sequence). The CDR3 runs 17 residues. Germline trimming cut 5 bases from V and 3 bases from J; bases unmatched to any gene: 13. CDR3 amino acids: CASSPRFERGGLYEQYF. The CDR3 DNA reads TGTGCCAGTAGTCCCCGTTTTGAGCGGGGGGGCCTCTACGAGCAGTACTTC.

This clone occurred once. J is TRBJ2-1 and V is TRBV5-4; 10 nucleotides line up with TRBD1. CDR1 and CDR2 from the germline V gene are SGHNT and YYREEE (reference sequence). The length of the CDR3 is 15 residues. V dropped 2 bases and J dropped 7; count of bases not matched to a gene: 6. The CDR3 nucleotides are TGTGCCAGCAGCTTCGACAGGGGGCTGGGTAATGAGCAGTTCTTC. Translated, it gives CASSFDRGLGNEQFF.

The chain links TRBV7-9 to TRBJ1-3; D ambiguous. The CDR3 is 13 amino acids. Trimming pared 1 base from V and 3 bases from J, leaving 4 bases between. The germline gives CDR1 SEHNR, CDR2 FQNEAQ (reference sequence). CDR3 sequence (DNA): TGTGCCAGCAGCTTAGGACTTGGAAACACCATATATTTT. Its protein product is CASSLGLGNTIYF.

This chain uses TRBV18 with TRBJ2-2; D possibly corresponds to TRBD1 (6 bases). The CDR3 sequence is 14 residues long. CDR1 KGHSH and CDR2 LQKENI come from the germline V gene. The germline V and J ends were trimmed by 8 bases and 6 bases, with 16 bases remaining between them. Here the CDR3 DNA reads TGTGCCAGCACACAGCTACAGGGCGCCGGGGAGCTGTTTTTT. This translates into CASTQLQGAGELFF.

This rearrangement joins TRBV19 to TRBJ1-4; 10 bases match TRBD1. CDR1 LNHDA and CDR2 SQIVND come from the germline V gene (reference sequence). The CDR3 runs 14 residues. J gave up 8 bases and V 4 bases, and 4 bases lay outside the gene matches. The CDR3 bases are TGTGCCAGTAGTACGGGACAGGGGAGGGAAAAACTGTTTTTT. Translation: CASSTGQGREKLFF.

This clone was detected a few times. This chain connects TRBV4-2 to TRBJ1-6, with D perhaps matching TRBD1 (5 bases). V lost 0 bases and J 7 bases, leaving 13 bases between the germline ends. The CDR3 contains 16 residues. CDR1 is LGHNA and CDR2 is YNFKEQ in the germline V gene. The CDR3 bases are TGTGCCAGCAGCCAAGAGGTGCAGGGCGGCAATTCACCCCTCCACTTT. Amino acid sequence: CASSQEVQGGNSPLHF.

V and J are TRBV5-4 and TRBJ2-7; D possibly corresponds to TRBD2 (5 bases). CDR3 length: 15 amino acids. The V gene lost 0 bases and the J gene lost 2 bases, with 12 bases spanning the gap. Germline V gene data show CDR1 as SGHNT and CDR2 as YYREEE (reference sequence). CDR3 nucleotides: TGTGCCAGCAGCTTGGCGGCGAAGAGGGCCTACGAGCAGTACTTC. The encoded protein is CASSLAAKRAYEQYF.

V gene TRBV5-6 combines with J gene TRBJ1-2; a possible D gene is TRBD1 (6 bases). V was clipped by 2 bases and J by 8 bases, with 13 bases between them. The CDR3 extends over 13 amino acids. CDR1 SGHDT and CDR2 YYEEEE come from the germline V gene. CDR3 loop: CASSLEPQGGYTF. CDR3 DNA: TGTGCCAGCAGCTTAGAACCGCAGGGGGGCTACACCTTC. Filled out from reference TRBV5-6 and TRBJ1-2, the complete variable domain reads DAGVTQSPTHLIKTRGQQVTLRCSPKSGHDTVSWYQQALGQGPQFIFQYYEEEERQRGNFPDRFSGHQFPNYSSELNVNALLLGDSALYLCASSLEPQGGYTFGSGTRLTVV.

The V call is TRBV10-2, the J call TRBJ1-1; D not resolved. This CDR3 spans 14 amino acids. The ends were cut back, 5 bases at V and 0 bases at J, with 10 bases in the middle. CDR1 is WSHSY and CDR2 is SAAADI in the germline V gene. The CDR3: CASSYPRLNTEAFF. The CDR3 nucleotides are TGCGCCAGCAGTTACCCGCGGTTGAACACTGAAGCTTTCTTT.

This clone has only one observation. The chain joins TRBV10-3 to TRBJ1-1; possible D gene TRBD1, 6 bases. Trimming removed 8 bases from V and 1 base from J, with 14 bases in between. The CDR3 extends over 14 amino acids. CDR1 is ENHRY and CDR2 is SYGVKD in the germline V gene. The DNA of the CDR3 is TGTGCCATCTCCGGGAACAGGGCGAACACTGAAGCTTTCTTT. It is translated as CAISGNRANTEAFF.

The V and J genes are TRBV5-4 and TRBJ2-2; 14 bases match TRBD2. Germline V CDR1 and CDR2: SGHNT, YYREEE (reference sequence). V lost 0 bases to trimming and J lost 2 bases; unmatched junction nucleotides: 3. CDR3 length equals 18 residues. CDR3 DNA sequence: TGTGCCAGCAGCTTGGGGACTAGCGGGGGGAGAAACACCGGGGAGCTGTTTTTT. Translation: CASSLGTSGGRNTGELFF. Full variable domain (missing parts from reference TRBV5-4 and TRBJ2-2): ETGVTQSPTHLIKTRGQQVTLRCSSQSGHNTVSWYQQALGQGPQFIFQYYREEENGRGNFPPRFSGLQFPNYSSELNVNALELDDSALYLCASSLGTSGGRNTGELFFGEGSRLTVL.

The chain is built from TRBV12-5 and TRBJ2-7; 12 nucleotides align to TRBD2. CDR3 length: 14 amino acids. Germline loops: CDR1 LGHNT, CDR2 FRNRAP. V was pared by 5 bases and J by 6 bases, with 5 bases of the junction left unmatched. DNA for the CDR3: TGTGCTAGTGGTAGGACTAGCGGGGCTCTCGAGCAGTACTTC. Its translation is CASGRTSGALEQYF.

The DNA of the CDR3 is TGTGCCAGCAGTCGTGGACTAGCGGGGACCTACGAGCAGTACTTC. The encoded protein is CASSRGLAGTYEQYF. The chain is built from TRBV6-2 or TRBV6-3 and TRBJ2-7; 12 bases fit TRBD2. Germline V lookup: CDR1 MNHEY, CDR2 SVGEGT. The CDR3 sequence is 15 residues long. After removal of 5 bases from V and 2 bases from J, the junction contained 4 bases not matched to a gene.

The chain couples TRBV3-1 (or the pseudogene TRBV3-2) to TRBJ1-1, with D possibly being TRBD1 (6 bases). Germline V gene data show CDR1 as LGHDT and CDR2 as YNNKEL (reference sequence). With 1 base removed from V and 8 bases from J, the gap between germline ends came to 26 bases. The CDR3 is 18 amino acids. The CDR3 region has the DNA TGTGCCAGCAGCCAAGTCCCCAGGGGCGTTGGGGGAGTTCCGGAAGCTTTCTTT. As protein: CASSQVPRGVGGVPEAFF.

This rearrangement joins TRBV2 to TRBJ1-1; D is unresolved. Germline V gene data show CDR1 as SNHLY and CDR2 as FYNNEI. Trimming left V 1 base short and J 6 bases short, with 9 bases between. There are 13 residues in the CDR3. The DNA of the CDR3 is TGTGCCAGCAGTGAAGGGAACCGGGCTGAAGCTTTCTTT. It translates to CASSEGNRAEAFF.

The V and J genes are TRBV2 and TRBJ2-3; no definite D call. CDR1 SNHLY and CDR2 FYNNEI come from the germline V gene. This CDR3 is 13 amino acids long. V lost 5 bases, J lost 2 bases, and 8 bases lay in between. Here the CDR3 DNA reads TGTGCCAGCAGTTGGGCGACCACAGATACGCAGTATTTT. This translates into CASSWATTDTQYF.

As for this clone: This specimen includes other DNA sequences encoding the same CDR3. V gene TRBV5-1 combines with J gene TRBJ1-2; D gene uncertain. Germline V CDR1 and CDR2: SGHRS, YFSETQ. This CDR3 is built from 13 residues. Deletions cut 0 bases from V and 4 bases from J, with 7 bases between. The CDR3 spells CASSLDGGYGYTF. CDR3 bases: TGCGCCAGCAGCTTGGATGGAGGCTATGGCTACACCTTC.

The rearrangement uses TRBV21-1 and TRBJ2-1; no check of the table's D call, TRBD2, against the DNA was made. TRBV21-1 is a listed pseudogene. This CDR3 is built from 16 residues. For the CDR3, the DNA is TGTGCCAGCAGCAAAGTTTGGCTAGCGGGGCCCAATGAGCAGTTCTTC. It translates to CASSKVWLAGPNEQFF.

The rearrangement links TRBV6-2 or TRBV6-3 to TRBJ2-5; 7 bases are shared with TRBD1. The CDR3 length is 17 residues. V lost 0 bases, J lost 4 bases, and 11 bases stayed unmatched. Germline V lookup: CDR1 MNHEY, CDR2 SVGEGT. In DNA form, the CDR3 reads TGTGCCAGCAGTTACTCGCCCCGGGACAGTTCGGGAGAGACCCAGTACTTC. As protein: CASSYSPRDSSGETQYF.

V usage is TRBV6-2 or TRBV6-3 and J usage is TRBJ2-1; 10 bases are shared with TRBD2. The CDR3 length is 12 residues. V shed 6 bases, J shed 12 bases, and the junction held 5 bases outside the gene matches. Germline CDR1 reads MNHEY; CDR2 reads SVGEGT. For the CDR3, the DNA is TGTGCCAGCAGCCAAGAGCGGGGGGGGCAGTTCTTC. Translating it yields CASSQERGGQFF.